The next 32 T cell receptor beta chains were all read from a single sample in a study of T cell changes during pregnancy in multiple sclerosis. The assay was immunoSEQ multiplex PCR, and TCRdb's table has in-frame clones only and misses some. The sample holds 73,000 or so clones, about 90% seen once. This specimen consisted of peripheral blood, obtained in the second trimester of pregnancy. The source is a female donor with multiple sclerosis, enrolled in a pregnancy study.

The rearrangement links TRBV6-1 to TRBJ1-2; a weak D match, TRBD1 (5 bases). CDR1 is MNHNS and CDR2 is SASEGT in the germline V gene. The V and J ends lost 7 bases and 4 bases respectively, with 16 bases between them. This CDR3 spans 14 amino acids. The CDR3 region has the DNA TGTGCCAGCACCCTAGACAGCTCTGGCTATGGCTACACCTTC. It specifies CASTLDSSGYGYTF.

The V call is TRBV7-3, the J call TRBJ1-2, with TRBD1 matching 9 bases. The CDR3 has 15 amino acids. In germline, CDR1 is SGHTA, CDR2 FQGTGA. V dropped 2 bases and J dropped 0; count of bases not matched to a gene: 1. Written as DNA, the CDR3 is TGTGCCAGCAGCTTAGGACAGGGGCCTAACTATGGCTACACCTTC. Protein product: CASSLGQGPNYGYTF.

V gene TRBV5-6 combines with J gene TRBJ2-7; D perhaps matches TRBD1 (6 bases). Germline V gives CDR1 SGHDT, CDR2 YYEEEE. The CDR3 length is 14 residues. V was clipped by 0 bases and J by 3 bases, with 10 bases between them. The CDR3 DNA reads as TGTGCCAGCAGCTTGGGGCAGGGGAGCTACGAGCAGTACTTC. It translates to CASSLGQGSYEQYF.

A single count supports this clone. CDR3 bases: TGTGCCAGCAGGCAGGACAGGGTACGAGGCTACACCTTC. Residues: CASRQDRVRGYTF. V usage is TRBV6-6 and J usage is TRBJ1-2; 8 bases map to TRBD1. Germline trimming cut 6 bases from V and 8 bases from J; bases unmatched to any gene: 8. The germline V gene has CDR1 MNHNY and CDR2 SVGAGI (reference sequence). There are 13 residues in the CDR3.

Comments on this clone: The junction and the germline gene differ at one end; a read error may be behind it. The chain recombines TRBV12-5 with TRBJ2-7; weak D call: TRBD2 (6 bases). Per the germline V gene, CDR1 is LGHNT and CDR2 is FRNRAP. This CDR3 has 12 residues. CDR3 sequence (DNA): TGTGCTAGTGGTTTGGACGCCGGGAGAGTAGAGTTC. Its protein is CASGLDAGRVEF.

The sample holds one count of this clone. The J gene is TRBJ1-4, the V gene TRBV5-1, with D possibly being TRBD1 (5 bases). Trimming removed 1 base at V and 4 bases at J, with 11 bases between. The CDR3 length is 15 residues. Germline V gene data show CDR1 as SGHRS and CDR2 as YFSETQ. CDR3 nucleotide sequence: TGCGCCAGCAGCTTGTTGACAGCTGGTAATGAAAAACTGTTTTTT. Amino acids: CASSLLTAGNEKLFF.

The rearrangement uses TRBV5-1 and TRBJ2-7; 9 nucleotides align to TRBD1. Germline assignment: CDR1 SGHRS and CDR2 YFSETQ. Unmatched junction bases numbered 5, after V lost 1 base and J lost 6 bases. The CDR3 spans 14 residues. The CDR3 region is CASSLWDRASEQYF. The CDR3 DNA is TGCGCCAGCAGCTTGTGGGACAGGGCTTCCGAGCAGTACTTC.

The CDR3 bases are TGTGCCAGCAGTTTAAACAGTCTGAACTATGGCTACACCTTC. Its protein product is CASSLNSLNYGYTF. The chain is built from TRBV27 and TRBJ1-2, with no clear D. Between the trimmed V and J ends, which lost 2 bases and 2 bases, there was a span of 9 bases. CDR3 length: 14 residues. Germline CDR1 and CDR2: MNHEY and SMNVEV (reference sequence).

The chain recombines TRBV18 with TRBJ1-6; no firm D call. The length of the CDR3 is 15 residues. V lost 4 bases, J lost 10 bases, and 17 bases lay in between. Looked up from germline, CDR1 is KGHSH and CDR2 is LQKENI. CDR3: CASSLIGDGESPLHF. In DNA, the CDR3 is TGTGCCAGCTCACTCATCGGAGACGGAGAGTCACCCCTCCACTTT.

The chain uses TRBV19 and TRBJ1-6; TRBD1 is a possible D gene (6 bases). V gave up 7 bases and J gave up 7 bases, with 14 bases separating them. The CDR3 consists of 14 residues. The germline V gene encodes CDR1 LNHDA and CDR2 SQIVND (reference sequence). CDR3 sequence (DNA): TGTGCCAGTACTGATATCGGACAGAATTCACCCCTCCACTTT. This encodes CASTDIGQNSPLHF.

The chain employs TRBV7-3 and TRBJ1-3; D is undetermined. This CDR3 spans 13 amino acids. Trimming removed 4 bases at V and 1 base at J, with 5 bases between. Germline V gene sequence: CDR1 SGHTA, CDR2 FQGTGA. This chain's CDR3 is CASSSGSGNTIYF. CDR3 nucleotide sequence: TGTGCCAGCAGCTCGGGGTCTGGAAACACCATATATTTT.

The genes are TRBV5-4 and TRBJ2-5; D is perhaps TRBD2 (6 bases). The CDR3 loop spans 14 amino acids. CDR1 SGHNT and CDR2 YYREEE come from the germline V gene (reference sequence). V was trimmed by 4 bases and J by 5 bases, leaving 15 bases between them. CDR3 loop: CASSIGGRGETQYF. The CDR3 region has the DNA TGTGCCAGCAGCATTGGGGGGAGAGGGGAGACCCAGTACTTC.

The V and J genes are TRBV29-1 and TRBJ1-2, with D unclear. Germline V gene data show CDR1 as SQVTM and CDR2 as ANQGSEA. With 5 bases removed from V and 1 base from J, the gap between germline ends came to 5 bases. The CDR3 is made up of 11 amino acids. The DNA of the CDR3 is TGCAGCGTTCTCAGTAACTATGGCTACACCTTC. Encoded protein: CSVLSNYGYTF.

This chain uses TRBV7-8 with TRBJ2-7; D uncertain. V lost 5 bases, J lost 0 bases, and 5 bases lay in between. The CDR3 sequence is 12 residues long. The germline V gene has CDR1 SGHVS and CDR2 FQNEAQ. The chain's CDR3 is CASSPYSYEQYF. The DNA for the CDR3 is TGTGCCAGCAGCCCCTACTCCTACGAGCAGTACTTC.

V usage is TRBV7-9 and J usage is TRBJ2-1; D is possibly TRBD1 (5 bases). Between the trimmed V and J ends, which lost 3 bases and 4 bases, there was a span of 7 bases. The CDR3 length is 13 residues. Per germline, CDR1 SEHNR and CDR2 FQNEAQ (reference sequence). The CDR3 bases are TGTGCCAGCAGCTTGACAGATTACAATGAGCAGTTCTTC. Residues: CASSLTDYNEQFF.

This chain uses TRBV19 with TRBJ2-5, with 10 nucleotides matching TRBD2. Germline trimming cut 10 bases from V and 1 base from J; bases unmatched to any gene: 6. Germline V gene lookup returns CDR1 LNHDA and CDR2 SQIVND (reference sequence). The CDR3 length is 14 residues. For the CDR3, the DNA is TGTGCCACAGCGGGAGGGGGCCTCCAAGAGACCCAGTACTTC. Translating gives CATAGGGLQETQYF. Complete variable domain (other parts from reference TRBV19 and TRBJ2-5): DGGITQSPKYLFRKEGQNVTLSCEQNLNHDAMYWYRQDPGQGLRLIYYSQIVNDFQKGDIAEGYSVSREKKESFPLTVTSAQKNPTAFYLCATAGGGLQETQYFGPGTRLLVL.

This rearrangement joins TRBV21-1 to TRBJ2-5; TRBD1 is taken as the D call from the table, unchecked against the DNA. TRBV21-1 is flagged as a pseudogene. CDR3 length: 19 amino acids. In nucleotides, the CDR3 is TGTGCCAGCAGCAACGATGGTCAGAAGGGGTCCTCGATTCAAGAGACCCAGTACTTC. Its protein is CASSNDGQKGSSIQETQYF.

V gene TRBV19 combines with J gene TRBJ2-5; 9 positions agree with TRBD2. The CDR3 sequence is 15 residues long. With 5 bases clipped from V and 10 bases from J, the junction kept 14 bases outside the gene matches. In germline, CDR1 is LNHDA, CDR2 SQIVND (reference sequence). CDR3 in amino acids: CASSASGALREDQYF. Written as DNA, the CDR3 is TGTGCCAGTAGTGCTAGCGGGGCCCTTCGTGAGGACCAGTACTTC.

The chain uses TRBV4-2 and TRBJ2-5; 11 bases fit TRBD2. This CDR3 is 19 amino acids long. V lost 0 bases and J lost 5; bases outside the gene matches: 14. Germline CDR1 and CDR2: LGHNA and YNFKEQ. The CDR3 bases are TGTGCCAGCAGCCAAGAAGGTCGGGGGCTAGCGGGGGGCCGGGAGACCCAGTACTTC. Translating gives CASSQEGRGLAGGRETQYF.

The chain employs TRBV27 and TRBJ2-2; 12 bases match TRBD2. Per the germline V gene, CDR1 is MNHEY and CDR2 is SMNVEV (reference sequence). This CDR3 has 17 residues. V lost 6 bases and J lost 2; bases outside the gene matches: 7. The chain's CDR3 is CASSYLGLAGNTGELFF. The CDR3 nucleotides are TGTGCCAGCAGCTACCTAGGACTAGCGGGAAACACCGGGGAGCTGTTTTTT.

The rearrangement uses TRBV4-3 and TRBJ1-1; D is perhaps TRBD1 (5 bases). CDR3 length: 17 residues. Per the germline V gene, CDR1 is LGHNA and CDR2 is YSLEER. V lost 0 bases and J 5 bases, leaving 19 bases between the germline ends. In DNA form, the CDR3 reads TGCGCCAGCAGCCAAGATCTCTCGGGTGGGGGGTTGACTGAAGCTTTCTTT. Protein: CASSQDLSGGGLTEAFF.

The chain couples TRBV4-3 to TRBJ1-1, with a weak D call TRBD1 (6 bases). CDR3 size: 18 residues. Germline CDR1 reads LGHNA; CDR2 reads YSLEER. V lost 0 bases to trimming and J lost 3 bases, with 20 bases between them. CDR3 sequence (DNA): TGCGCCAGCAGCCAAGATCTGGGGGCCTTTGGGCGGGACACTGAAGCTTTCTTT. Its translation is CASSQDLGAFGRDTEAFF.

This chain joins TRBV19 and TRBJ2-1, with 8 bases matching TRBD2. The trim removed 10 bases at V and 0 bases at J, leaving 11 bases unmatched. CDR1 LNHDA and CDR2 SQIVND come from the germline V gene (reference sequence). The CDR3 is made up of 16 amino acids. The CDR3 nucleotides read TGTGCCACCGCTAATTTAGCGGGGAGCTCCTACAATGAGCAGTTCTTC. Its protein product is CATANLAGSSYNEQFF.

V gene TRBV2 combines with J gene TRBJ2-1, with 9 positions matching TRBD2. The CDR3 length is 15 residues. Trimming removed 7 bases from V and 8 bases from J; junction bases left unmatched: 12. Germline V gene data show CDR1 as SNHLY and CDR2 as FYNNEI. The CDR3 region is CASKAGGEIFHEQFF. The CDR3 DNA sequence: TGTGCCAGCAAAGCGGGGGGCGAGATATTCCATGAGCAGTTCTTC.

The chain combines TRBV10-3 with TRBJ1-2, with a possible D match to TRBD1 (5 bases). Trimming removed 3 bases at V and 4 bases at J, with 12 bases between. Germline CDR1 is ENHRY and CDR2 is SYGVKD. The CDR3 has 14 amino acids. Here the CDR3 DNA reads TGTGCCATCAGTGACAGGGCGCTCCTCTATGGCTACACCTTC. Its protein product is CAISDRALLYGYTF.

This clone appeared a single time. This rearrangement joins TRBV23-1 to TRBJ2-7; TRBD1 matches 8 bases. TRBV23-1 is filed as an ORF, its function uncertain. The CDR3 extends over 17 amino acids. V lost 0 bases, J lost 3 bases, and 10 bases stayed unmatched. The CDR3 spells CASSQSFWDRPYYEQYF. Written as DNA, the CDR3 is TGCGCCAGCAGTCAATCGTTCTGGGACAGGCCCTACTACGAGCAGTACTTC.

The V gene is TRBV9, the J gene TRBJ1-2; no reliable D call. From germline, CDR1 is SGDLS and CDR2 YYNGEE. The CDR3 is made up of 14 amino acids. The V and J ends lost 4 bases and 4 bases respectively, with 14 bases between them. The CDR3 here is CASSSGVIFYGYTF. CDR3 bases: TGTGCCAGCAGCTCCGGAGTCATTTTCTATGGCTACACCTTC.

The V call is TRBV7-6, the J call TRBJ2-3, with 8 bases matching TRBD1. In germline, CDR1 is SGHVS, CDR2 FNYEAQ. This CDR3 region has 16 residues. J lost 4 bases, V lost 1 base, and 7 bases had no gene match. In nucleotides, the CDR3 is TGTGCCAGCAGCTTAGGAGACGACAGGGGCCCAGATACGCAGTATTTT. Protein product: CASSLGDDRGPDTQYF.

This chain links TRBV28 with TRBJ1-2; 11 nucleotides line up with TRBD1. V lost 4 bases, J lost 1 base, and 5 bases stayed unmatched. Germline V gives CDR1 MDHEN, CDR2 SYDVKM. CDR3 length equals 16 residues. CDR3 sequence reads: CASSSGQGAHNYGYTF. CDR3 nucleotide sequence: TGTGCCAGCAGTTCTGGACAGGGGGCGCATAACTATGGCTACACCTTC.

The DNA of the CDR3 is TGTGCTAGTGGTGAGGGAAACACCATATATTTT. Residues: CASGEGNTIYF. This chain joins TRBV12-5 and TRBJ1-3; unclear D gene. The CDR3 length is 11 residues. The germline CDR1 and CDR2 sequences are LGHNT and FRNRAP. V was shortened by 5 bases and J by 4 bases, with 3 bases between the two germline ends.

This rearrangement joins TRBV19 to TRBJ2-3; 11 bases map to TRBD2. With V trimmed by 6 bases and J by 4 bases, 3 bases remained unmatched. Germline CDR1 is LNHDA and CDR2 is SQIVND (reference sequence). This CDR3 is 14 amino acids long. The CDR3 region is CASSVSGGADTQYF. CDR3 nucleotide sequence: TGTGCCAGTAGCGTTAGCGGGGGGGCAGATACGCAGTATTTT.

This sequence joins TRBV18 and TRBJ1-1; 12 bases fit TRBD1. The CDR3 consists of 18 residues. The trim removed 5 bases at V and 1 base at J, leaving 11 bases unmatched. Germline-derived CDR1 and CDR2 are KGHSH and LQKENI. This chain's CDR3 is CASSSTGQGAIGNTEAFF. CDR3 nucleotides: TGTGCCAGCTCATCAACGGGACAGGGGGCTATAGGGAACACTGAAGCTTTCTTT.